The 14 T cell receptor beta chains listed next were all sequenced from one sample in a study of cytomegalovirus exposure and HLA in healthy donors. Assay used: immunoSEQ multiplex PCR; TCRdb lists only in-frame clones, some missing. The sample lists roughly 100,000 clones; about 88% were seen once. Sequencing was done on a sample of PBMCs. These receptors were collected from a woman aged 18 to 35 in good health and CMV-seropositive.

The chain carries TRBV28 and TRBJ2-1; TRBD1 agrees at 10 bases. J lost 8 bases, V lost 3 bases, and 7 bases had no gene match. The CDR3 spans 15 residues. Germline loops: CDR1 MDHEN, CDR2 SYDVKM. CDR3 coding DNA: TGTGCCAGCAGTTTTGGGGGACAGGGGATCGATGAGCAGTTCTTC. This sequence encodes CASSFGGQGIDEQFF.

The CDR3 region is CASSFGTDPYNEQFF. The CDR3 region has the DNA TGTGCCAGCAGCTTCGGGACAGACCCTTACAATGAGCAGTTCTTC. The rearrangement links TRBV7-3 to TRBJ2-1; 7 bases match TRBD1. This CDR3 has 15 amino acids. Trimming at V came to 3 bases and at J to 4 bases, leaving 6 bases not matched to a gene. CDR1 and CDR2 from the germline V gene are SGHTA and FQGTGA. The full variable domain, with the rest looked up from reference TRBV7-3 and TRBJ2-1, is GAGVSQTPSNKVTEKGKYVELRCDPISGHTALYWYRQSLGQGPEFLIYFQGTGAADDSGLPNDRFFAVRPEGSVSTLKIQRTERGDSAVYLCASSFGTDPYNEQFFGPGTRLTVL.

The chain has TRBV11-3 and TRBJ2-1; the D is unclear. Trimming stripped 6 bases from V and 0 bases from J, with 12 bases between. The germline CDR1 and CDR2 sequences are SGHNT and YENEEA. The CDR3 consists of 15 residues. CDR3 amino acids: CASSPTWSSYNEQFF. The CDR3 nucleotides read TGTGCCAGCAGTCCTACTTGGAGCTCCTACAATGAGCAGTTCTTC.

The V call is TRBV18, the J call TRBJ2-6; perhaps TRBD1 as D (5 bases). V gave up 1 base and J gave up 2 bases, with 12 bases separating them. The germline V gene encodes CDR1 KGHSH and CDR2 LQKENI. This CDR3 spans 17 amino acids. CDR3 DNA sequence: TGTGCCAGCTCACCACTAAGGGGTTCAACTGGGGCCAACGTCCTGACTTTC. Protein: CASSPLRGSTGANVLTF.

This chain connects TRBV27 to TRBJ1-2; 9 bases agree with TRBD1. Germline V CDR1 and CDR2: MNHEY, SMNVEV (reference sequence). J lost 4 bases, V lost 2 bases, and 8 bases had no gene match. The CDR3 runs 16 residues. CDR3 nucleotide sequence: TGTGCCAGCAGTTTACGAAGGACAGGGGCCAGCTATGGCTACACCTTC. Translation gives CASSLRRTGASYGYTF.

This clone was counted between two and nine times. The rearrangement joins TRBV5-8 to TRBJ2-1, with TRBD1 matching 10 bases. The trim removed 8 bases at V and 4 bases at J, leaving 3 bases unmatched. The CDR3 has 13 residues. CDR1 is SGHTS and CDR2 is YDEGEE in the germline V gene. As DNA, the CDR3 is TGTGCCAGTCGGGACAGGGGTTACAATGAGCAGTTCTTC. It encodes CASRDRGYNEQFF. The full variable domain, with the rest looked up from reference TRBV5-8 and TRBJ2-1, is EAGVTQSPTHLIKTRGQQATLRCSPISGHTSVYWYQQALGLGLQFLLWYDEGEERNRGNFPPRFSGRQFPNYSSELNVNALELEDSALYLCASRDRGYNEQFFGPGTRLTVL.

The chain uses TRBV7-9 and TRBJ2-7; 12 bases fit TRBD2. Germline V lookup: CDR1 SEHNR, CDR2 FQNEAQ (reference sequence). CDR3 size: 13 residues. V trimming: 5 bases; J trimming: 11 bases; junction bases outside the gene matches: 7. CDR3 protein: CASSPRLAGDKYF. Here the CDR3 DNA reads TGTGCCAGCAGCCCGCGACTAGCGGGAGATAAGTACTTC.

The rearrangement links TRBV7-6 to TRBJ2-2; 7 nucleotides agree with TRBD1. Germline CDR1 is SGHVS and CDR2 is FNYEAQ. This CDR3 has 18 residues. Trimming at V came to 5 bases and at J to 3 bases, leaving 15 bases not matched to a gene. The CDR3: CASSPSSSGGLYTGELFF. CDR3 coding DNA: TGTGCCAGCAGCCCTTCGTCTTCAGGGGGTCTATACACCGGGGAGCTGTTTTTT.

This clone was counted a few times. V gene TRBV18 combines with J gene TRBJ1-4; D might be TRBD1 (5 bases). CDR1 and CDR2 from the germline V gene are KGHSH and LQKENI. The V end lost 3 bases, the J end lost 0 bases, and 11 bases lay between the germline ends. This CDR3 has 16 residues. In nucleotides, the CDR3 is TGTGCCAGCTCACCGGTCTGGGGGGCAACTAATGAAAAACTGTTTTTT. This codes for CASSPVWGATNEKLFF. The full variable domain, rest sourced from reference TRBV18 and TRBJ1-4, is NAGVMQNPRHLVRRRGQEARLRCSPMKGHSHVYWYRQLPEEGLKFMVYLQKENIIDESGMPKERFSAEFPKEGPSILRIQQVVRGDSAAYFCASSPVWGATNEKLFFGSGTQLSVL.

The chain employs TRBV18 and TRBJ1-2; D call uncertain. V lost 1 base to trimming and J lost 7 bases, with 16 bases between them. In germline, CDR1 is KGHSH, CDR2 LQKENI. The CDR3 extends over 15 amino acids. CDR3 in DNA: TGTGCCAGCTCACCACGGGCGATGGAGGGAGGTGGCTACACCTTC. Translated, it gives CASSPRAMEGGGYTF.

This chain uses TRBV29-1 with TRBJ2-3; D is perhaps TRBD1 (5 bases). The CDR3 has 15 amino acids. The germline V gene encodes CDR1 SQVTM and CDR2 ANQGSEA. V lost 4 bases, J lost 4 bases, and 18 bases lay in between. CDR3 bases: TGCAGCGTTGTCCCTGTCGGCAGGGCGCCAGATACGCAGTATTTT. It translates to CSVVPVGRAPDTQYF.

This clone is a singleton in its sample. The chain is built from TRBV6-6 and TRBJ2-2; 8 bases are shared with TRBD2. CDR1 is MNHNY and CDR2 is SVGAGI in the germline V gene (reference sequence). V was pared by 6 bases and J by 5 bases, with 11 bases of the junction left unmatched. This CDR3 is 16 amino acids long. The CDR3 sequence: CASRVGRGARTGELFF. CDR3 nucleotide sequence: TGTGCCAGCAGAGTGGGGCGGGGGGCCCGGACCGGGGAGCTGTTTTTT.

This rearrangement joins TRBV27 to TRBJ2-2; D uncertain. The CDR3 is 12 amino acids. Trimming took off 6 bases at V and 8 bases at J, with 10 bases between the two ends. Germline V lookup: CDR1 MNHEY, CDR2 SMNVEV (reference sequence). The CDR3 sequence is CASSRYTGELFF. The CDR3 nucleotides read TGTGCCAGCAGCCGCTATACTGGGGAGCTGTTTTTT.

The chain employs TRBV20-1 and TRBJ2-7; D may be TRBD2 (5 bases). Trimming cost V 3 bases and J 4 bases, with 7 bases left between them. Germline V CDR1 and CDR2: DFQATT, SNEGSKA (reference sequence). The CDR3 sequence is 11 residues long. The CDR3 DNA reads TGCAGTGCTAGGGAGGCGTACGAGCAGTACTTC. Amino acids: CSAREAYEQYF.